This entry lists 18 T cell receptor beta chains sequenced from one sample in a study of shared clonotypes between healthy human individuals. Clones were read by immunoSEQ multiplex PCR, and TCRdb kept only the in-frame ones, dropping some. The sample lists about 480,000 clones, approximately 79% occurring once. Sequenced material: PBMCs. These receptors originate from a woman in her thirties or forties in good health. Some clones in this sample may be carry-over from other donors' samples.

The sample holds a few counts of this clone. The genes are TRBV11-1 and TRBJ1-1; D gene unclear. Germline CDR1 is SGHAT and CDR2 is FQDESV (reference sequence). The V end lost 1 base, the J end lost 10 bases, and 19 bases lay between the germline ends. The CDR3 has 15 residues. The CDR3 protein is CASSLVGVRLRGAFF. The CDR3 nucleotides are TGTGCCAGCAGCTTAGTCGGTGTTCGGCTCCGGGGAGCTTTCTTT.

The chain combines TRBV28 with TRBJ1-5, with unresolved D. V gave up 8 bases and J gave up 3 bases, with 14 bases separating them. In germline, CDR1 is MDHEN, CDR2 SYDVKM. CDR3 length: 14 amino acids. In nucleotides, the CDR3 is TGTGCCAGCTCCCTCGCAGGTTTCAATCAGCCCCAGCATTTT. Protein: CASSLAGFNQPQHF.

In nucleotides, the CDR3 is TGTGCCAGCAGCTTGCAGAGCTTGAACACTGAAGCTTTCTTT. Its protein is CASSLQSLNTEAFF. The chain uses TRBV5-4 and TRBJ1-1; D gene unclear. This CDR3 has 14 amino acids. Germline V gives CDR1 SGHNT, CDR2 YYREEE (reference sequence). Trimming took off 1 base at V and 0 bases at J, with 7 bases between the two ends.

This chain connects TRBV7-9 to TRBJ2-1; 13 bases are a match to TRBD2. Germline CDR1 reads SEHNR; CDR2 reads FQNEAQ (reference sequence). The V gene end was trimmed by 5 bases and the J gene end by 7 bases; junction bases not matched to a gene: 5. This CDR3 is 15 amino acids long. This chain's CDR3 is CASSGLAGVWNEQFF. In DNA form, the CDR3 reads TGTGCCAGCAGCGGACTAGCGGGAGTATGGAATGAGCAGTTCTTC. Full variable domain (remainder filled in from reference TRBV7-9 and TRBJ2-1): DTGVSQNPRHKITKRGQNVTFRCDPISEHNRLYWYRQTLGQGPEFLTYFQNEAQLEKSRLLSDRFSAERPKGSFSTLEIQRTEQGDSAMYLCASSGLAGVWNEQFFGPGTRLTVL.

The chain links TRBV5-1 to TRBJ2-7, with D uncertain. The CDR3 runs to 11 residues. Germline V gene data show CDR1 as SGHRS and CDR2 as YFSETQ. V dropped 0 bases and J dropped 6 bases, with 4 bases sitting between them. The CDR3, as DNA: TGCGCCAGCAGCTTGGCGTGCGAGCAGTACTTC. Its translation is CASSLACEQYF.

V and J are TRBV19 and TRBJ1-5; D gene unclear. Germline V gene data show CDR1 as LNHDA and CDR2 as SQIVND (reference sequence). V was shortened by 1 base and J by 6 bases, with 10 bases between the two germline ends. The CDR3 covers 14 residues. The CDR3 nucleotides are TGTGCCAGTAGTATAGCCCCCGACACTCAGCCCCAGCATTTT. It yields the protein CASSIAPDTQPQHF.

CDR3 coding DNA: TGCAGCGGCAGGGACAGCACAGATACGCAGTATTTT. Amino acid sequence: CSGRDSTDTQYF. The genes are TRBV29-1 and TRBJ2-3; D possibly uses TRBD1 or TRBD2 (5 bases each). V was cut by 7 bases and J by 0 bases, with 8 bases left in between. Germline lookup yields CDR1 SQVTM and CDR2 ANQGSEA. The CDR3 totals 12 residues.

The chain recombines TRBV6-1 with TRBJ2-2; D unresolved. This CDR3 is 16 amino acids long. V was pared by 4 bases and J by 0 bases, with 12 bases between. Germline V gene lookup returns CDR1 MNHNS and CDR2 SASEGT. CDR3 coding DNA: TGTGCCAGCAGTGTATCCACACCCTCGAACACCGGGGAGCTGTTTTTT. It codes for CASSVSTPSNTGELFF.

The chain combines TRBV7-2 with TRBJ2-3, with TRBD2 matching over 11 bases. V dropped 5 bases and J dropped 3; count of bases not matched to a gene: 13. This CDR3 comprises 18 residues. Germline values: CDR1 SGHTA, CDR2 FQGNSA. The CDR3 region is CASSPPGLAVPKTDTQYF. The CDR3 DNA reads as TGTGCCAGCAGCCCCCCGGGACTAGCGGTACCAAAGACAGATACGCAGTATTTT.

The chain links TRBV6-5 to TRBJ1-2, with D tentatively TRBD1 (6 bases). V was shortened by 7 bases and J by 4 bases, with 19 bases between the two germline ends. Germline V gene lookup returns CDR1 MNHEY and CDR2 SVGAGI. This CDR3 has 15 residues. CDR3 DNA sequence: TGTGCCAGCACCCGGGGGGGGGCCGCCGTCTATGGCTACACCTTC. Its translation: CASTRGGAAVYGYTF.

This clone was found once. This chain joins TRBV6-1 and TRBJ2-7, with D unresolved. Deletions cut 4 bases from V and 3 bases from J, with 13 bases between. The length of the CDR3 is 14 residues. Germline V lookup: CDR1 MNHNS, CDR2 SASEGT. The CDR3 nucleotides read TGTGCCAGCAGTGTAGACCGGGTACTCTACGAGCAGTACTTC. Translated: CASSVDRVLYEQYF.

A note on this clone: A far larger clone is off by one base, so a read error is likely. CDR3 coding DNA: TGTGCCAGCAGTGTCAACTACGTGAACACTGAAGCTTTCTTT. This translates into CASSVNYVNTEAFF. This chain joins TRBV10-3 and TRBJ1-1; no firm D call. This CDR3 contains 14 residues. Germline V gives CDR1 ENHRY, CDR2 SYGVKD.

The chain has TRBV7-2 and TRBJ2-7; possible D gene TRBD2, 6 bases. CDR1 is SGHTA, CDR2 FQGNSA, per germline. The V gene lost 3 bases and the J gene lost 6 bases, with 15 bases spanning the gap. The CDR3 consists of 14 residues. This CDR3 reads CASSLKGGVVEQYF. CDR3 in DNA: TGTGCCAGCAGCTTGAAAGGCGGGGTAGTCGAGCAGTACTTC.

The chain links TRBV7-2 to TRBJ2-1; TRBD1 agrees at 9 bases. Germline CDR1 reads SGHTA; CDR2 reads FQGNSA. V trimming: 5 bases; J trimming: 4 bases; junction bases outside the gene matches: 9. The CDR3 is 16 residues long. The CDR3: CASSRPGTGRYNEQFF. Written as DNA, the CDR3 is TGTGCCAGCAGCCGTCCCGGGACAGGGAGATACAATGAGCAGTTCTTC.

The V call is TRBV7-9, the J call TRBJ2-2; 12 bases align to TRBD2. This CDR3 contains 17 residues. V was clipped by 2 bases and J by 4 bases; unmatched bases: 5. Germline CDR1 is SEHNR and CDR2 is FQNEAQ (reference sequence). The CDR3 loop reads CASSLPLAGGPTGELFF. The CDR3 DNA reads TGTGCCAGCAGCTTACCCCTAGCGGGAGGGCCCACCGGGGAGCTGTTTTTT.

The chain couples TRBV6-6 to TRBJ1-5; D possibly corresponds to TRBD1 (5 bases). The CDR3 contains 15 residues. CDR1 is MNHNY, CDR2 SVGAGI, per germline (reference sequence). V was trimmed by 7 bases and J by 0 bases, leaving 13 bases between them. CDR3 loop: CASTDSDLSNQPQHF. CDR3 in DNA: TGTGCCAGCACAGACAGTGACCTTAGCAATCAGCCCCAGCATTTT.

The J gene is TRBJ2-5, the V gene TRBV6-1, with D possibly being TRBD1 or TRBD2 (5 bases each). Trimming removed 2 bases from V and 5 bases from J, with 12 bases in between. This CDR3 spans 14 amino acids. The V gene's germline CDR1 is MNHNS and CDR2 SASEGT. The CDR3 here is CASSELGVMETQYF. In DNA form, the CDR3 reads TGTGCCAGCAGTGAATTGGGGGTAATGGAGACCCAGTACTTC.

CDR3 amino acids: CARWDRRRNDGNEQFF. The CDR3 DNA sequence: TGTGCCAGGTGGGACAGAAGGCGGAACGATGGCAATGAGCAGTTCTTC. The chain links TRBV5-4 to TRBJ2-1; TRBD1 matches at 7 bases. The CDR3 is 16 residues long. With V trimmed by 8 bases and J by 6 bases, 17 bases remained unmatched. CDR1 SGHNT and CDR2 YYREEE come from the germline V gene (reference sequence).